This T cell receptor (beta chain) was sequenced for a study of regulatory T cells in long-lasting Graves disease (TCRdb year 2021). For context, the study as a whole: In the newly diagnosed Graves' disease group, patients had been taking antithyroid drugs for less than 3 months. The study was conducted in China and was registered as a clinical trial. A total of about 35 samples underwent TCR sequencing, from roughly 13 patients with persistent Graves' disease and around 20 patients with newly diagnosed Graves' disease. Peripheral blood TCR sequencing and RNA sequencing compared persistent Graves' disease patients with newly diagnosed Graves' disease patients. The investigation overall reported the following: Only peripheral blood was studied, because thyroid tissue, the primary lesion, was inaccessible. Compared with newly diagnosed patients, patients with persistent Graves' disease had lower TCR Shannon entropy and fewer highly expanded clones, which suggests clonal expansion. More public clonotypes were shared among persistent patients (under 3,000) than among newly diagnosed patients (966). The authors noted that the small sample size was a limitation that may lower accuracy. Sequencing and analysis were limited to the TCR beta chain. Preferential use of TRBV28, TRBJ1-2 and TRBJ2-5 was observed in persistent disease, whereas TRBV20-1 and TRBJ2-1 were favored in newly diagnosed disease.

Regarding this clonotype: No cognate antigen has been identified for it. A much more abundant neighbour one base away suggests this may be a read error.

The meaning of the sample's time point label: newly diagnosed GD, antithyroid drugs for less than 3 months. For both TCR sequencing and RNA sequencing, RNA was extracted from PBMCs using TRIzol. The diagnosis of Graves' disease was made according to American Thyroid Association guidelines. Recruitment of patients was carried out at an endocrinology department in Xi'an, China. From each patient, approximately 10 milliliters of peripheral blood was collected into an EDTA anticoagulant tube. Ficoll Paque Plus density gradient separation was used to isolate PBMCs, and no additional T cell sorting was done. RNA quality was checked with an Agilent 2100 Bioanalyzer and agarose gel, and concentration with a NanoDrop 2000. Library method: multiplex PCR. TCRdb records Illumina HiSeq 4000 as the sequencer. iRepertoire HTBI primers and Arm-PCR amplification of CDR3 regions were used to construct TCR beta libraries. Before sequencing, the PCR products went through gel purification. Per the authors' processing: Gene usage analysis of CDR3 amino acid clonotypes relied on the roughly 64 TRBV and fewer than 15 TRBJ segments identified across samples. Filtered high-quality paired reads were merged into contigs using COPE and FqMerger. BLAST was used to align contigs to IMGT TRBV, TRBD and TRBJ reference genes, and CDR3 was defined according to IMGT. Any clonotype with a frequency above 0.1% was counted as a highly expanded clone. Shannon entropy served as the measure of repertoire diversity, while the Gini coefficient captured V-J evenness. A clonotype found in more than one individual was treated as public. TCRdb trimmed public reads at Q25 via fastp, called clones via MiXCR and kept in-frame beta chains. One record per CDR3 amino acid sequence lists the most common genes and DNA. For this entry, the V and J calls and clone size follow TCRdb and not the study's own pipeline. Across this sample there are about 620,000 distinct CDR3 sequences, with 15% to 20% seen only once. Of the sample, more than 15% falls within the top ten clones.

Cut back by 7 bases and 5 bases, the V and J ends lie 21 bases apart. The CDR3 numbers 15 residues from cysteine through phenylalanine. Only CDR3 DNA is held: 45 bases, read in frame from base 1. Via the germline V gene (reference sequence), CDR1 is MNHEY and CDR2 SMNVEV. These data were likewise used in another study, on T cells in Graves' hyperthyroidism and ophthalmopathy. The second paper further reports: A patient counted as having stable Graves' hyperthyroidism if no progression to ophthalmopathy occurred over 18 months of follow-up. Hyperthyroidism patients were newly diagnosed, with disease duration under 2 months, and aged 18 to 65 years. Exclusion was applied to patients with uncontrolled infections, other autoimmune diseases, pregnancy or lactation. Diagnoses were established on the basis of clinical symptoms, serum thyroxine and TRAb, thyroid ultrasound, and orbital computed tomography. For the first round of RT-PCR on the TCR CDR3, the HTBI primer set was used together with the Qiagen OneStep RT-PCR kit. Blood samples also contained most of the expanded thyroid clonotypes (frequency above 0.001), which suggests that blood repertoires may reflect thyroid immune responses. A 13 V-J signature model separated ophthalmopathy from stable hyperthyroidism, with 87.88% sensitivity and 81.08% specificity in cross-validation and 80%/75% in testing. In validation, the model predicted progression to ophthalmopathy with 55% to 71% sensitivity and 72% to 75% specificity, a median of around 6.6 months before onset. A discovery cohort of roughly 96 patients, about 40 with Graves' ophthalmopathy and under 60 with stable Graves' hyperthyroidism, was used to find distinguishing TCR V-J signatures. Prospective prediction of ophthalmopathy was tested in an independent validation cohort of 18 to 20 hyperthyroidism patients and some 17 patients who later progressed to ophthalmopathy. For training and testing, the approximately 92 patients in the discovery cohort were randomly divided in a 7:3 ratio. The study also compared thyroid tissue and blood T-cell repertoires from five or six Graves' hyperthyroidism patients. Once sampling was done, hyperthyroidism patients were given methimazole at a starting dose of 30 mg daily, whereas ophthalmopathy patients were given high-dose intravenous methylprednisolone. The libraries were constructed in a second round of multiplex PCR and then size-selected and purified. Libraries were sequenced paired-end with 100 bp reads on an Illumina HiSeq2000. SOAPnuke was used to process the raw data, throwing out any read that contained adapters or uncalled bases, had a mean Phred below 15, or lacked an exact constant-primer or identifier match. COPE v1.2.5 was used to merge the high-quality paired reads, and each unique nucleotide sequence was defined as a clonotype. Clonotypes were aligned to IMGT TRBV, TRBD and TRBJ reference segments using MiTCR v1.1. The analysis included only V-J combinations with a frequency above 0.0001, which together covered over 98% of the repertoires. A TCS score was defined as the ratio of F50 (clonal expansion) to E x V (chaos), with BLOSUM62-based TCRdist applied between CDR3 peptides within each V-J. Welch's t-statistics and random forest reduced around 510 V-J features to 13, which were used in a naive Bayes classifier (R e1071). Sample size was not statistically predetermined, and investigators were not blinded to group allocation. TCR Vbeta CDR3 sequencing of 120 to 150 peripheral blood samples (over 40 ophthalmopathy, approximately 80 hyperthyroidism and roughly 17 progressor patients) is reported in the paper.

The V and J genes are TRBV27 and TRBJ2-7; the D gene cannot be named for sure. The sequencing here drew on peripheral blood mononuclear cells (PBMCs), taken at new diagnosis, from a patient treated with antithyroid drugs. The TCR sequence derives from a woman under 40 with Graves disease. Donor details come from another sample of the same person, matched by shared clones. For the CDR3, the sequence is CASTISIAERHEQYF. The DNA is TGTGCCAGCACCATATCAATAGCCGAGCGACACGAGCAGTACTTC.